These T cell receptor beta chains were read from a single sample in a study of T cells in Graves' hyperthyroidism and ophthalmopathy. MiXCR was run by TCRdb on the multiplex PCR reads, yielding one entry per CDR3 protein. The table shows more than 500,000 distinct CDR3 sequences, with roughly 46% occurring only once. Sequencing was performed on peripheral blood or thyroid tissue (not recorded which). These receptors were collected from an adult woman with Graves' disease, either hyperthyroidism or ophthalmopathy (not recorded which). CDR3s include the opening cysteine and the closing phenylalanine or tryptophan. A D gene is named only where the DNA matches it firmly. The size entry is marked missing in some rows and otherwise reads once, few, many or a size class.

TRBJ1-2 TRBV29-1 . TRBD1 TGCATAGGACAGGGGGTGACTAACTATGGCTACACCTTC CIGQGVTNYGYTF
TRBJ1-4 TRBV20-1 . TRBD1 TGCAGTGCTAGAGCCGGGACAGGGAGAGGTGAAAAACTGTTTTTT CSARAGTGRGEKLFF
TRBJ2-7 TRBV20-1 many TRBD1 TGCAGTGCTAGAGGGACAGGGGGCCTCGAGCAGTACTTC CSARGTGGLEQYF
TRBJ1-5 TRBV7-6 few . TGTGCCAGCAGTTCCCGGGGCATCTGGAATCAGCCCCAGCATTTT CASSSRGIWNQPQHF
TRBJ1-6 TRBV29-1 . . TGCAGCGTGAAGAGGACGGAGTCCTACGAATCACCCCTCCACTTT CSVKRTESYESPLHF
TRBJ1-2 TRBV2 . . TGTGCCAGCAGTGACGACAGGAGCTATGGCTACACCTTC CASSDDRSYGYTF
TRBJ2-5 TRBV20-1 once . TGCAGTGCTAGAGCTCCGGGACGGACGCAAGAGACCCAGTACTTC CSARAPGRTQETQYF
TRBJ2-5 TRBV5-4 many TRBD2 TGTACCAGCAGTCCCGTAGCGGGAGATGAGACCCAGTACTTC CTSSPVAGDETQYF
TRBJ1-1 TRBV6-1 many . TGTGCCAGCAGTGACATAACCGGACGGCTGAACACTGAAGCTTTCTTT CASSDITGRLNTEAFF
TRBJ2-5 TRBV3-1 many . TGTGCCAGCAGCCAAATAGAGACCCAGTACTTC CASSQIETQYF
TRBJ1-6 TRBV10-3 . TRBD1 TGTGCCATTGCCAACAGGGGACCCGAGGCTAATTCACCCCTCCACTTT CAIANRGPEANSPLHF
TRBJ1-2 TRBV12-3/TRBV12-4 many . TGTGCCAGCAGTTTATCTCAAGCTAACTATGGCTACACCTTC CASSLSQANYGYTF
TRBJ1-1 TRBV7-3 many . TGTGCCAGCAGCGAGGAACCGAACACTGAAGCTTTCTTT CASSEEPNTEAFF
TRBJ1-6 TRBV2 many . TGTGCCAGCAGTGGGCTCATGGGTCCATTCGGTTCACCCCTCCACTTT CASSGLMGPFGSPLHF
TRBJ2-7 TRBV7-9 . TRBD2 TGTGCCAGCAGCTACCCTAGCGGGAGGGCCAACTACGAGCAGTACTTC CASSYPSGRANYEQYF
TRBJ2-5 TRBV12-3/TRBV12-4 . . TGTGCCAGCGCCACAGGGGCGGGAAGGGAGACCCAGTACTTC CASATGAGRETQYF
TRBJ2-7 TRBV6-2/TRBV6-3 many . TGTGCCAGCACAGCCCGAACCTACGAGCAGTACTTC CASTARTYEQYF
TRBJ2-2 TRBV7-3 . . TGTGCCAGCAGCTCAACTAATTGGGGCACCGGGGAGCTGTTTTTT CASSSTNWGTGELFF
TRBJ1-2 TRBV29-1 few TRBD1 TGCAGCGTTGGGGACAGAGGCTACACCTTC CSVGDRGYTF
TRBJ2-5 TRBV28 many . TGTGCCACTTCTCTGGGCAGGGTAACCCAAGAGACCCAGTACTTC CATSLGRVTQETQYF
TRBJ2-7 TRBV10-3 many . TGTGCCATCAGTCCCGGGACTCAGATCTACGAGCAGTACTTC CAISPGTQIYEQYF
TRBJ2-5 TRBV29-1 . TRBD2 TGCAGCGCCCGTAGCGGGAGGCGGGGAGAGACCCAGTACTTC CSARSGRRGETQYF
TRBJ1-5 TRBV19 . TRBD1 TGTGCCAGTAGCCCCGGGACAGGGGTCCAGCAGCCCCAGCATTTT CASSPGTGVQQPQHF
TRBJ1-4 TRBV12-3/TRBV12-4 . TRBD1 TGTGCCAGCAGTTTGCTAGCGGGACAGAGCCTTGGAAAACTGTTTTTT CASSLLAGQSLGKLFF
TRBJ1-2 TRBV9 . . TGTGCCAGCCGGGATGACTATGGCTACACCTTC CASRDDYGYTF
TRBJ1-1 TRBV19 . . TGTGCCAGTAGTATGAGGCTGAACACTGAAGCTTTCTTT CASSMRLNTEAFF
TRBJ2-5 TRBV7-3 . TRBD2 TGTGCCAGCAGCTTAACCAGGGAGGGCGGCTACCAAGAGACCCAGTACTTC CASSLTREGGYQETQYF
TRBJ1-2 TRBV7-2 many . TGTGCCAGCAGCTTAGAACGGATCTATGGCTACACCTTC CASSLERIYGYTF
TRBJ2-7 TRBV29-1 . . TGCAGCTCGCGTCTCAGGGACGAGCAGTACTTC CSSRLRDEQYF
TRBJ2-2 TRBV7-7 . . TGTGCTAGCAGCTGGACCAGCACCGGGGAGCTGTTTTTT CASSWTSTGELFF
TRBJ2-7 TRBV6-1 many TRBD1 TGTGCCAACCTATACAGGGGAAATCTATACGAGCAGTACTTC CANLYRGNLYEQYF
TRBJ1-2 TRBV10-3 many TRBD1 TGTGCCATCAGTGAGTCGACAGGGCCCCATTCAGACACCTTC CAISESTGPHSDTF
TRBJ2-6 TRBV7-2 . TRBD2 TGTGCCAGCAGCTCGTTCGGGGCGGGAGTGGCCTACGTCCTGACTTTC CASSSFGAGVAYVLTF
TRBJ2-6 TRBV15 . TRBD1 TGTGCCACCAGCAGGGACGGGACAGACACCTACTCTGGGGCCAACGTCCTGACTTTC CATSRDGTDTYSGANVLTF
TRBJ2-2 TRBV2 . TRBD1 TGTGCCAGCAGTGTCGGGCAGGGGGCGAACACCGGGGAGCTGTTTTTT CASSVGQGANTGELFF
TRBJ1-6 TRBV15 . . TGTGCCACCAGCAGAGGCGGGGGCGGAACTAATTCACCCCTCCACTTT CATSRGGGGTNSPLHF
TRBJ1-1 TRBV9 many . TGTGCCAGCAGCGTACAAAGGAACACTGAAGCTTTCTTT CASSVQRNTEAFF
TRBJ2-7 TRBV6-5 many TRBD2 TGTGCCAGCAGCACGCTAGGGGGGCTAGCGGGCAACTACGAGCAGTACTTC CASSTLGGLAGNYEQYF
TRBJ2-7 TRBV20-1 . . TGCAGTGCTAGAGCTGACAGTCGATCCTACGAGCAGTACTTC CSARADSRSYEQYF
TRBJ1-2 TRBV6-1 many TRBD1 TGTGCCACCGAACGACAGGGTTCGGTTGGCTACACCTTC CATERQGSVGYTF
TRBJ1-1 TRBV2 . . TGTGCCAGCACCCGGGGGACTGAAGCTTTCTTT CASTRGTEAFF
TRBJ2-2 TRBV24-1 many TRBD2 TGTGCCACCAGTGAATCCAAATGGACTAGCGGGAGTGGTGACGGGGAGCTGTTTTTT CATSESKWTSGSGDGELFF
TRBJ1-5 TRBV30 few TRBD1 TGTGCCTGGAGTACGGACAGGGAGGGGAATCAGCCCCAGCATTTT CAWSTDREGNQPQHF
TRBJ1-1 TRBV24-1 . . TGTGCCACCAGAGACAGACCCAACACTGAAGCTTTCTTT CATRDRPNTEAFF
TRBJ1-1 TRBV7-8 . . TGTGCCAGCAGCTTAGTCTCTGAAGCTTTCTTT CASSLVSEAFF
TRBJ1-1 TRBV7-9 . . TGTGCCAGCAGCTTCATAGATTACACTGAAGCTTTCTTT CASSFIDYTEAFF